This is a list of T cell receptor beta chains from one sample in a study of Tregs in tolerant kidney transplant recipients. The repertoire was sequenced with immunoSEQ multiplex PCR; TCRdb's copy has only in-frame clones and lacks some. The data show over 60,000 clones, with 84% seen just once and around 4% held by the top ten. Sequenced material: CD4+ T cells from blood. The receptor set was obtained from a human donor in good health. Both conserved end residues are part of each CDR3. Each record gives: V gene, J gene, CDR3 protein.

TRBV13,TRBJ2-5,CASNSIGAYQETQYF
TRBV27,TRBJ2-7,CASSLYASGFPYEQYF
TRBV4-1,TRBJ2-7,CASSQGRGNTYEQYF
TRBV5-1,TRBJ2-7,CASSLWGQGGYEQYF
TRBV7-9,TRBJ2-7,CASSFQSYEQYF
TRBV25-1,TRBJ1-1,CASSASNSIGAFF
TRBV7-2,TRBJ2-1,CASSDTILVPLSEQFF
TRBV5-6,TRBJ2-3,CASSRRDYPSNTQYF
TRBV6-1,TRBJ1-5,CASRLGGRGNQPQHF
TRBV5-4,TRBJ2-7,CASSRGSGIGEQYF
TRBV7-9,TRBJ2-3,CASSPTGHTDTQYF
TRBV19,TRBJ2-2,CASSPGQGANTGELFF
TRBV10-3,TRBJ2-3,CAISESPGPDTQYF
TRBV19,TRBJ2-1,CASSIIAGGPAEQFF
TRBV4-1,TRBJ1-5,CASSQGSNQPQHF
TRBV6-1,TRBJ2-5,CASRRTGDSSETQYF
TRBV21-1,TRBJ1-2,CASSKKGSPKADGYTF
TRBV6-6,TRBJ2-1,CASRFPGLSYNEQFF
TRBV21-1,TRBJ2-5,CASSSRQGSSTETQYF
TRBV5-1,TRBJ1-1,CASSVPRASDTEAFF
TRBV4-1,TRBJ2-1,CASSHSLPPRTRNEQFF
TRBV7-2,TRBJ1-4,CASSLGGEAGKLFF
TRBV2,TRBJ2-3,CARGDTQYF
TRBV18,TRBJ1-2,CASSRPIFDREGLYGYTF
TRBV6-1,TRBJ1-2,CASSEAGNYGYTF
TRBV7-6,TRBJ1-4,CASSLASGTTNEKLFF
TRBV5-4,TRBJ2-2,CASSLTGASSSRELFF
TRBV11-2,TRBJ2-5,CASSVNLGTGEAQYF
TRBV7-9,TRBJ2-3,CASGSRIGTDTQYF
TRBV11-1,TRBJ1-2,CASSPDRNYGYTF
TRBV9,TRBJ1-1,CASSASQVVDTEAFF
TRBV15,TRBJ1-3,CATSKSSGNTIYF
TRBV7-9,TRBJ2-3,CASSLVSGGTDTQYF
TRBV11-3,TRBJ2-1,CASSLAGLKNEQFF
TRBV9,TRBJ1-2,CASSAGMGVYGYTF
TRBV2,TRBJ2-5,CASSRGEEETQYF
TRBV6-5,TRBJ1-2,CASSSSGTGYTF
TRBV11-2,TRBJ2-1,CASSSLAANEQFF
TRBV5-6,TRBJ1-3,CASSSTHPGNTIYF
TRBV18,TRBJ1-5,CASSSDSNQPQHF
TRBV5-4,TRBJ2-7,CASSSGTSLYEQYF